The next 16 T cell receptor beta chains were all read from a single sample in a study of T cells in Graves' hyperthyroidism and ophthalmopathy. What was amplified from RNA transcripts were TCR beta CDR3 regions. The HTBI set primed first-round TCR CDR3 RT-PCR. TCRdb processed the multiplex PCR reads anew with MiXCR; each CDR3 protein has one entry. Here the sample spans about 500,000 distinct CDR3 sequences, more than 15% being singletons. The sample comprised blood. The receptors come from a young woman with Graves' ophthalmopathy.

This clonotype appeared many times. The rearrangement uses TRBV28 and TRBJ1-2; no clear D. The CDR3 sequence is 13 residues long. V dropped 3 bases and J dropped 3 bases, with 8 bases sitting between them. CDR1 and CDR2 (germline): MDHEN, SYDVKM. CDR3: CASSFVTHYGYTF. In DNA form, the CDR3 reads TGTGCCAGCAGTTTTGTTACACACTATGGCTACACCTTC.

Points on this clonotype: This could be a read error, since a much larger clone is one nucleotide away. The V and J genes are TRBV20-1 and TRBJ2-7, with D perhaps being TRBD1 or TRBD2 (5 bases each). This CDR3 contains 13 residues. CDR1 and CDR2 (germline): DFQATT, SNEGSKA (reference sequence). CDR3 residues: CSASSGTAYEQHF. For the CDR3, the DNA is TGCAGTGCTAGCTCAGGGACCGCCTACGAGCAGCACTTC.

CDR3 region: CASRETGAAEAFF. As DNA, the CDR3 is TGCGCCAGCCGCGAAACGGGGGCGGCTGAAGCTTTCTTT. This chain links TRBV5-1 with TRBJ1-1; D is perhaps TRBD1 (6 bases). V shed 7 bases and J shed 6 bases, with 16 bases lying between them. This CDR3 is built from 13 residues. CDR1 is SGHRS, CDR2 YFSETQ, per germline.

This clonotype was seen repeatedly, ten times or more. V usage is TRBV11-3 and J usage is TRBJ2-5, with 10 bases identical to TRBD1. The junction had 3 bases not matched to a gene; V was cut back by 5 bases and J by 6 bases. Germline values: CDR1 SGHNT, CDR2 YENEEA. CDR3 length: 13 residues. The chain's CDR3 is CASSRDRGQTQYF. The CDR3 nucleotides read TGTGCCAGCAGCCGGGACAGGGGACAGACCCAGTACTTC.

This clonotype was detected ten times or more. The gene calls are TRBV2 and TRBJ1-1; weak D call: TRBD1 (6 bases). The CDR3 spans 14 residues. Trimming removed 5 bases at V and 4 bases at J, with 14 bases between. Looked up from germline, CDR1 is SNHLY and CDR2 is FYNNEI. Here the CDR3 reads CASSSRSGATEAFF. The CDR3 nucleotides read TGTGCCAGCAGTTCGCGGTCGGGGGCCACTGAAGCTTTCTTT.

This clonotype was picked up many times. The chain combines TRBV6-1 with TRBJ2-3, with 11 nucleotides matching TRBD2. CDR3 length equals 19 residues. Germline-derived CDR1 and CDR2 are MNHNS and SASEGT. V shed 2 bases, J shed 2 bases, and the junction held 12 bases outside the gene matches. The CDR3 DNA reads as TGTGCCAGCAGTGAACTAGCGGGGGGCCTAACGAACCCCACAGATACGCAGTATTTT. Protein product: CASSELAGGLTNPTDTQYF.

The chain links TRBV13 to TRBJ2-5; D may correspond to TRBD1 or TRBD2 (6 bases each). Deletions cut 2 bases from V and 3 bases from J, with 10 bases between. The CDR3 has 14 residues. Germline CDR1 reads PRHDT; CDR2 reads FYEKMQ (reference sequence). The CDR3 DNA sequence: TGTGCCAGCAGCTTAAAAGGGGGGAAAGAGACCCAGTACTTC. It translates to CASSLKGGKETQYF.

This clonotype was seen a handful of times. This chain connects TRBV9 to TRBJ2-5, with 7 bases aligning to TRBD2. After removal of 3 bases from V and 2 bases from J, the junction contained 28 bases not matched to a gene. Per the germline V gene, CDR1 is SGDLS and CDR2 is YYNGEE. CDR3 length: 22 residues. CDR3 amino acids: CASSDRTSTNPKVKQIQETQYF. In DNA, the CDR3 is TGTGCCAGCAGCGACCGGACTAGTACCAATCCCAAAGTGAAGCAGATTCAAGAGACCCAGTACTTC.

This clonotype was seen repeatedly, ten times or more. The CDR3 bases are TGTGCCAGCAGCCCAGACGCTAGCACAGATACGCAGTATTTT. Translating it yields CASSPDASTDTQYF. V is TRBV7-2 and J is TRBJ2-3; D gene uncertain. The CDR3 contains 14 residues. From germline, CDR1 is SGHTA and CDR2 FQGNSA. The germline V and J ends were trimmed by 5 bases and 0 bases, with 9 bases remaining between them.

The sample holds one count of this clonotype. This chain connects TRBV11-3 to TRBJ2-2; 10 bases map to TRBD1. The length of the CDR3 is 15 residues. V gave up 5 bases and J gave up 8 bases; unmatched junction bases: 8. CDR1 is SGHNT and CDR2 is YENEEA in the germline V gene. The CDR3 nucleotides are TGTGCCAGCAGCGCCGGGACAGGGGCGATGGGGGAGCTGTTTTTT. Encoded protein: CASSAGTGAMGELFF.

This clonotype has ten or more counts. V gene TRBV18 combines with J gene TRBJ1-6; 8 bases align to TRBD1. Per germline, CDR1 KGHSH and CDR2 LQKENI. V gave up 6 bases and J gave up 7 bases; unmatched junction bases: 8. This CDR3 comprises 15 residues. The CDR3 DNA is TGTGCCAGCTCCCCCGGACAGGGAGGAAATTCACCCCTCCACTTT. It is translated as CASSPGQGGNSPLHF.

This sequence joins TRBV28 and TRBJ1-2; D ambiguous. The CDR3 has 14 amino acids. V was cut by 6 bases and J by 7 bases, with 18 bases left in between. CDR1 and CDR2 (germline): MDHEN, SYDVKM. CDR3 sequence: CASRRGVARSGYTF. CDR3 DNA sequence: TGTGCCAGCAGACGGGGAGTAGCGCGCTCTGGCTACACCTTC.

The chain has TRBV29-1 and TRBJ1-1; the D is unclear. Between the trimmed V and J ends, which lost 0 bases and 6 bases, there was a span of 11 bases. Germline lookup yields CDR1 SQVTM and CDR2 ANQGSEA. This CDR3 has 13 residues. This CDR3 is CSVEETGSSEAFF. As DNA, the CDR3 is TGCAGCGTTGAAGAGACTGGGAGCTCTGAAGCTTTCTTT.

This clonotype has ten or more counts. The CDR3 DNA reads TGTGCCAGCTCGCCTGACGGCGGGAGGGCCCAACACGAGCAGTACTTC. Residues: CASSPDGGRAQHEQYF. V gene TRBV18 combines with J gene TRBJ2-7, with TRBD2 identical over 9 bases. This CDR3 is built from 16 residues. With 6 bases clipped from V and 5 bases from J, the junction kept 14 bases outside the gene matches. Germline CDR1 is KGHSH and CDR2 is LQKENI.

This clonotype occurred many times. The chain combines TRBV11-2 with TRBJ2-2; perhaps TRBD2 as D (6 bases). Trimming pared 1 base from V and 6 bases from J, leaving 15 bases between. The germline gives CDR1 SGHAT, CDR2 FQNNGV. The CDR3 extends over 16 amino acids. The CDR3 sequence: CASSLGDSGRAGELFF. As DNA, the CDR3 is TGTGCCAGCAGCTTAGGGGACTCGGGAAGGGCCGGGGAGCTGTTTTTT. The full variable domain, rest sourced from reference TRBV11-2 and TRBJ2-2, is EAGVAQSPRYKIIEKRQSVAFWCNPISGHATLYWYQQILGQGPKLLIQFQNNGVVDDSQLPKDRFSAERLKGVDSTLKIQPAKLEDSAVYLCASSLGDSGRAGELFFGEGSRLTVL.

At least ten counts were recorded for this clonotype. J is TRBJ1-3 and V is TRBV30; D uncertain. Germline assignment: CDR1 GTSNPN and CDR2 SVGIG (reference sequence). This CDR3 is built from 12 residues. V lost 2 bases and J 1 base, leaving 3 bases between the germline ends. In DNA form, the CDR3 reads TGTGCCTGGAGTTTGTCTGGAAACACCATATATTTT. Translation: CAWSLSGNTIYF.